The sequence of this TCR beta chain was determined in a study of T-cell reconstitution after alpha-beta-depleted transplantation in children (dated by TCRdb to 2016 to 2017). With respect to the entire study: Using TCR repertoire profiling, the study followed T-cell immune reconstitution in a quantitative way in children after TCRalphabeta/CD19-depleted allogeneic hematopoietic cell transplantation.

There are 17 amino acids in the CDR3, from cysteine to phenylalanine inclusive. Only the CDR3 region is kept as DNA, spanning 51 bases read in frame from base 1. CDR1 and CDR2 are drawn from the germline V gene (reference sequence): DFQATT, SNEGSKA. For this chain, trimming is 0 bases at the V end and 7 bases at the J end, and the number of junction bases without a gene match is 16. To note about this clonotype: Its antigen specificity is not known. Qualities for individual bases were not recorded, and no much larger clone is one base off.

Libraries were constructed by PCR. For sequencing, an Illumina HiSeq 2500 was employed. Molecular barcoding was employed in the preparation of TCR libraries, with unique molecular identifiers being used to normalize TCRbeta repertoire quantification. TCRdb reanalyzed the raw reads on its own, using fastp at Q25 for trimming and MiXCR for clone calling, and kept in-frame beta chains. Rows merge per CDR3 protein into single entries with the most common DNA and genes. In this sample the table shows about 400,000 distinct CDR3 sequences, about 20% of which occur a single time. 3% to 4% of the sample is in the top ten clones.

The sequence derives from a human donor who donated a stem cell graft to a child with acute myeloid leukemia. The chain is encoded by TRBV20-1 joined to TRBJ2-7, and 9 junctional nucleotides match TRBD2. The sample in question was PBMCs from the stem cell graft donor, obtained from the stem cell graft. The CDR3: CSARDLPGAGGLWEQYF. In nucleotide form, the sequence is TGCAGTGCTAGAGATCTCCCAGGAGCGGGAGGCCTCTGGGAGCAGTACTTC.